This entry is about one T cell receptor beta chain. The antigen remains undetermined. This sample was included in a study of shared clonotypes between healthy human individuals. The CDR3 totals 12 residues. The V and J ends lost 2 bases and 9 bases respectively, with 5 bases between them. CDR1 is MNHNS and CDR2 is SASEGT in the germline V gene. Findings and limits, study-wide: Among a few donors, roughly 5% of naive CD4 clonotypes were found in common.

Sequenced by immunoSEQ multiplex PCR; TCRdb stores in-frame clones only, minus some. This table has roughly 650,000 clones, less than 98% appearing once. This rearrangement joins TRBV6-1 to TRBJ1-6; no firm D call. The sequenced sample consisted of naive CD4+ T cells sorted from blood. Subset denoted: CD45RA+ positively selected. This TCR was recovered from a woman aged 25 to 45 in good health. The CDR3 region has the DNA TGTGCCAGCAGTGAACTCAGTTCACCCCTCCACTTT. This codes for CASSELSSPLHF.